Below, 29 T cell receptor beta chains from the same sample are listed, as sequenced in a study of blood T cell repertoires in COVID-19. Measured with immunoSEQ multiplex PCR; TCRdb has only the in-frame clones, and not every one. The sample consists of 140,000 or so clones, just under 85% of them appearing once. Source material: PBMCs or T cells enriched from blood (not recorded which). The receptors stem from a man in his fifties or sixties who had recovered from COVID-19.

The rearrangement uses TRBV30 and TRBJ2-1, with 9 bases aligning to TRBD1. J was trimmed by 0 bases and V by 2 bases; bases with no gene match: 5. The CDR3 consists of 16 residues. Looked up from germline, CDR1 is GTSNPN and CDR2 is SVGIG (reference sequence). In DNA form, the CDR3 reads TGTGCCTGGAGTAGGGGGGGACAGGGCTCCTACAATGAGCAGTTCTTC. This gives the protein CAWSRGGQGSYNEQFF.

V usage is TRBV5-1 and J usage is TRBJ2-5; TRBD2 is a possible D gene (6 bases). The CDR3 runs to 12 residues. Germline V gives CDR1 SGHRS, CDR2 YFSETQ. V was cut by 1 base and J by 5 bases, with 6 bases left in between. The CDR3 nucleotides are TGCGCCAGCAGCTTGAGCGGGGAGACCCAGTACTTC. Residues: CASSLSGETQYF.

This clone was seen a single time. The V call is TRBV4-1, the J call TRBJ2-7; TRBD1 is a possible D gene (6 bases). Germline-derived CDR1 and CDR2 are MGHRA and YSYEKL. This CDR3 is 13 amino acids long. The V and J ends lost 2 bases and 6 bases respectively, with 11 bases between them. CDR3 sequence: CASSQTQGPEQYF. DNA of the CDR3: TGCGCCAGCAGCCAAACACAGGGCCCCGAGCAGTACTTC.

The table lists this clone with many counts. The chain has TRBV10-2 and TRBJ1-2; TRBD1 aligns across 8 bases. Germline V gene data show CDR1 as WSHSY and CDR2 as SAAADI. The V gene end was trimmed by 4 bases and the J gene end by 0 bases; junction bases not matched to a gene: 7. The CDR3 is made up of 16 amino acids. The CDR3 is CASSGRGPEANYGYTF. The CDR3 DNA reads TGCGCCAGCAGTGGCAGGGGGCCTGAAGCTAACTATGGCTACACCTTC.

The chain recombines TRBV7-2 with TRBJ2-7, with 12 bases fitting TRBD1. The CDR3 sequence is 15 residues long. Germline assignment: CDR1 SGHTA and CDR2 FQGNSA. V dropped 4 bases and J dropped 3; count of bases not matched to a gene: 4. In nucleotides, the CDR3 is TGTGCCAGCAGCTGGGGACAGGGGGCTTTCTACGAGCAGTACTTC. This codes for CASSWGQGAFYEQYF.

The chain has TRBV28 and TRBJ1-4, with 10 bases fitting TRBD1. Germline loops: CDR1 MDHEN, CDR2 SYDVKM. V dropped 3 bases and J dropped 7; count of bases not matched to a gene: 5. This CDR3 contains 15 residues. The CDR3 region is CASSFTDRGSEKLFF. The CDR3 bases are TGTGCCAGCAGTTTTACGGACAGGGGGTCTGAAAAACTGTTTTTT.

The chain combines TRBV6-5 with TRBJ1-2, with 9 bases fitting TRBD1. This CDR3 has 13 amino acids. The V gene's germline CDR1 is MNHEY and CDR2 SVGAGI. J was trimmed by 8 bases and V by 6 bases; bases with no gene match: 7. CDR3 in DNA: TGTGCCAGCAGCCCAAGACAGGGGGAAGGCTACACCTTC. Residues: CASSPRQGEGYTF.

The CDR3 DNA is TGTGCCAGTAATGGGCGGGACAGGGCATCTAGCGAGCAGTACTTC. This codes for CASNGRDRASSEQYF. The chain is built from TRBV19 and TRBJ2-7; 9 bases match TRBD1. CDR1 is LNHDA and CDR2 is SQIVND in the germline V gene (reference sequence). The trim removed 7 bases at V and 6 bases at J, leaving 13 bases unmatched. The CDR3 sequence is 15 residues long.

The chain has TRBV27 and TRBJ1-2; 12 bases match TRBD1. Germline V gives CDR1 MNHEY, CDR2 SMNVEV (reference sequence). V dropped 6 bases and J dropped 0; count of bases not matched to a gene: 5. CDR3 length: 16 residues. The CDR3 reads CASSPGQGATNYGYTF. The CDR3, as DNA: TGTGCCAGCAGCCCGGGACAGGGGGCAACTAACTATGGCTACACCTTC.

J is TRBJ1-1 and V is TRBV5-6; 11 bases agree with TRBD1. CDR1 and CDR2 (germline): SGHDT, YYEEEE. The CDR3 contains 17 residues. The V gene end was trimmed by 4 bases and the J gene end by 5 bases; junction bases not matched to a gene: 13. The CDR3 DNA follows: TGTGCCAGCAGCCTGGGTGGACAGGGGGCAAGAGGGACTGAAGCTTTCTTT. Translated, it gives CASSLGGQGARGTEAFF.

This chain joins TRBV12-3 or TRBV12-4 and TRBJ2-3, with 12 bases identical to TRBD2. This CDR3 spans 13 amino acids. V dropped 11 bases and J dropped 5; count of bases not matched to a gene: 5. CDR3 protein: CAASGGAGDTQYF. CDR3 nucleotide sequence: TGTGCCGCTAGCGGGGGGGCTGGAGATACGCAGTATTTT.

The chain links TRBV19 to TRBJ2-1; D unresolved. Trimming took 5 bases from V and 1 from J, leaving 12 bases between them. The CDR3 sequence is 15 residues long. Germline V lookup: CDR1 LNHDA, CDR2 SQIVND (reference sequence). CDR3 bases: TGTGCCAGTAGTCCTTGGCAACATTCCTACAATGAGCAGTTCTTC. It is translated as CASSPWQHSYNEQFF.

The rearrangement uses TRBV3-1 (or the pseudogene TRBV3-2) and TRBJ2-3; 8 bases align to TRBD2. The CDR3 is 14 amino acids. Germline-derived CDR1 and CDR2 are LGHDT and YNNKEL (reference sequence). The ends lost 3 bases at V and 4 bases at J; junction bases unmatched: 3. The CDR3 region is CASSQGLVPDTQYF. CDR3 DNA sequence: TGTGCCAGCAGCCAGGGACTAGTGCCAGATACGCAGTATTTT.

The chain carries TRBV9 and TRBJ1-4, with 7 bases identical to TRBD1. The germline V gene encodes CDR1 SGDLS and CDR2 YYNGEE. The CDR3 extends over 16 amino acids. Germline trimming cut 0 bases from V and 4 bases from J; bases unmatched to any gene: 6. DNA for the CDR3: TGTGCCAGCAGCGTAGCCGGGGGACAGAATAATGAAAAACTGTTTTTT. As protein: CASSVAGGQNNEKLFF.

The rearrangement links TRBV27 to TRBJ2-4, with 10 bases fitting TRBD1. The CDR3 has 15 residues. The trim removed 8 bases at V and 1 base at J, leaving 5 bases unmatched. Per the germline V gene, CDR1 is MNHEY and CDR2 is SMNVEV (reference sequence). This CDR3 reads CASGDRGQAKNIQYF. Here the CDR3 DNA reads TGTGCCAGCGGAGACAGGGGGCAGGCCAAAAACATTCAGTACTTC.

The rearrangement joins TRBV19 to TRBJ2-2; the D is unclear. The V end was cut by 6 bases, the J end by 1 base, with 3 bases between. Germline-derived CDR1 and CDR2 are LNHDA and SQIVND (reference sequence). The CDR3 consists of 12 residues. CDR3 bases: TGTGCCAGTAGCGGGAACACCGGGGAGCTGTTTTTT. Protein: CASSGNTGELFF.

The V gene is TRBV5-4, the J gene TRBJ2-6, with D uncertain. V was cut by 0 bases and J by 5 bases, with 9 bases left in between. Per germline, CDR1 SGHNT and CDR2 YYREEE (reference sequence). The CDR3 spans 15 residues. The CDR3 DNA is TGTGCCAGCAGCTTGGGGGCGATTCGGGCCAACGTCCTGACTTTC. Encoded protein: CASSLGAIRANVLTF.

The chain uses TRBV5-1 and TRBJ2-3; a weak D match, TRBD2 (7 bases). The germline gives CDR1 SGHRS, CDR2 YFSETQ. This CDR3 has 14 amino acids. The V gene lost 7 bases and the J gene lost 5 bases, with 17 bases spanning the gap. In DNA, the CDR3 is TGCGCCAGCGCCCCGGGGGGCCAATTAGATACGCAGTATTTT. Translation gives CASAPGGQLDTQYF.

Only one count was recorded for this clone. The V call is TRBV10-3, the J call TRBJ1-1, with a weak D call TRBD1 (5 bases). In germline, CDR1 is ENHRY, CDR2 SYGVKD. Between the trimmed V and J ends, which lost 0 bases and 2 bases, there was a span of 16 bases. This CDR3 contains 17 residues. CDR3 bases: TGTGCCATCAGTGAGTCAGAGGGGCGGGGGAAAAACACTGAAGCTTTCTTT. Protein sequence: CAISESEGRGKNTEAFF.

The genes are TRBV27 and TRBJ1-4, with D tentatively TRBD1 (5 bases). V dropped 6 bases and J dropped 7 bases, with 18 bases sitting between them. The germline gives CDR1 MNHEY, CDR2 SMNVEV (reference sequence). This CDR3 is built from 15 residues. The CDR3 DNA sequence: TGTGCCAGCAGGGAAAACGTAAGGGGCCTTGAAAAACTGTTTTTT. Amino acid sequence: CASRENVRGLEKLFF.

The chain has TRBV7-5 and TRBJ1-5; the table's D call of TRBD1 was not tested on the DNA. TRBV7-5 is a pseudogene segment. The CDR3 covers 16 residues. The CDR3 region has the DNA TGTGCCAGAAGCGCGCCCGACAGGGTTAGCAATCAGCCCCAGCATTTT. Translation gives CARSAPDRVSNQPQHF.

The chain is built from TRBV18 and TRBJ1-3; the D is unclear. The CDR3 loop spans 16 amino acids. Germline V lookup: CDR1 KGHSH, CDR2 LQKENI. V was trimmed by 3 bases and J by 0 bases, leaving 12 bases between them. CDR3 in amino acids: CASSPFDSSSGNTIYF. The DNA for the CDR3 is TGTGCCAGCTCACCCTTCGACTCGAGCTCTGGAAACACCATATATTTT.

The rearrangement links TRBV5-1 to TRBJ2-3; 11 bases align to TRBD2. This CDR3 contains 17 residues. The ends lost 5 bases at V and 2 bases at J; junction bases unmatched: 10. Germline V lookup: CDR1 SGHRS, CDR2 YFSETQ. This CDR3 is CASRSLAGGQITDTQYF. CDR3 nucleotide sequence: TGCGCCAGCAGGTCGCTAGCGGGGGGCCAGATCACAGATACGCAGTATTTT.

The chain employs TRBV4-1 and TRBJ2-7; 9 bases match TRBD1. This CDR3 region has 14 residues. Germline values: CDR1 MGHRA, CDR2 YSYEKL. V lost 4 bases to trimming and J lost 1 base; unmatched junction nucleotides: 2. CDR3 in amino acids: CASSLGTGSYEQYF. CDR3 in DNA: TGCGCCAGCAGCCTCGGGACAGGGTCCTACGAGCAGTACTTC.

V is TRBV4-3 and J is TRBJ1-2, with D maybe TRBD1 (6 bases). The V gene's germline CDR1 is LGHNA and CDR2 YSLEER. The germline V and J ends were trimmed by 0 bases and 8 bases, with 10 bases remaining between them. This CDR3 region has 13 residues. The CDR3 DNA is TGCGCCAGCAGCCAAGATGTTAGGGGGGGCTACACCTTC. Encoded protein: CASSQDVRGGYTF.

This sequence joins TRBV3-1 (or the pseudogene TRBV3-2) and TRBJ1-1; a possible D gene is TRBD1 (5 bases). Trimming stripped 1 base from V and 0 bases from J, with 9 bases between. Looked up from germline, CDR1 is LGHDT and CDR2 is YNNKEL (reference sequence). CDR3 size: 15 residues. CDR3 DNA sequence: TGTGCCAGCAGCCAAGGTAAGGACATGAACACTGAAGCTTTCTTT. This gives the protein CASSQGKDMNTEAFF.

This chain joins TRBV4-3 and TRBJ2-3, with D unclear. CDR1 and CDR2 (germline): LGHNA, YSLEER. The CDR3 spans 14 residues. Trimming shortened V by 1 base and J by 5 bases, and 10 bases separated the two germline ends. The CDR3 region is CASSQGPLIDTQYF. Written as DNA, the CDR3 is TGCGCCAGCAGCCAAGGTCCGCTAATAGATACGCAGTATTTT.

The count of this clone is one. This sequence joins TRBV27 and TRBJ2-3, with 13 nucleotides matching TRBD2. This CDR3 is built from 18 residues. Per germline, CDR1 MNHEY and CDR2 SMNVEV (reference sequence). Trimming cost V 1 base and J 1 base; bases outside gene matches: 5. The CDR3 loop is CASSLFAGTSGGTDTQYF. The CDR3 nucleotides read TGTGCCAGCAGTTTATTCGCCGGGACTAGCGGGGGCACAGATACGCAGTATTTT.

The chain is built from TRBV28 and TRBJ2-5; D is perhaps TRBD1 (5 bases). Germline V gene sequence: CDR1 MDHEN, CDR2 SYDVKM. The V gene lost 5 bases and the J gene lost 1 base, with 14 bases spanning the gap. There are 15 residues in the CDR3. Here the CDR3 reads CASSPGGRVQETQYF. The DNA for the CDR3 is TGTGCCAGCAGTCCTGGCGGCAGGGTCCAAGAGACCCAGTACTTC.